Each of the 20 T cell receptor beta chains below was sequenced from the same sample in a study of molecular identifiers for immune sequencing clone quantification (dated by TCRdb to 2016 to 2018). The library relied on PCR. TCRdb lists the instrument as Illumina HiSeq 4000. The public reads were reprocessed in TCRdb via fastp at Q25 and MiXCR, keeping in-frame beta chains. Records with the same CDR3 protein are collapsed into one entry carrying the most frequent genes and DNA. Within this sample are 80,000 to 95,000 distinct CDR3 sequences, with 15% to 20% of them counted one time only. The ten largest clonotypes hold around 0.8% of the sample. Sequenced sample: naive CD8+ T cells from blood, with Jurkat cell RNA spiked in. The sample's cell subset or site label, decoded: FACS-sorted CD8+CD4-CCR7+CD45RA+ naive T cells. These receptors were obtained from a human donor in good health. Some libraries in this study had Jurkat cell RNA spiked in.

This clonotype was recorded many times. The J gene is TRBJ2-7, the V gene TRBV27, with TRBD2 identical over 12 bases. Trimming at V came to 7 bases and at J to 7 bases, leaving 8 bases not matched to a gene. Germline CDR1 reads MNHEY; CDR2 reads SMNVEV (reference sequence). The CDR3 spans 14 residues. DNA of the CDR3: TGTGCCAGCAAACTGACTAGCGGGAGCAAGGAGCAGTACTTC. It is translated as CASKLTSGSKEQYF.

This clonotype was observed at least ten times. The chain recombines TRBV13 with TRBJ2-5, with a possible D match to TRBD2 (7 bases). This CDR3 comprises 13 residues. V was cut by 5 bases and J by 5 bases, with 12 bases left in between. Germline CDR1 PRHDT, CDR2 FYEKMQ (reference sequence). The CDR3 reads CASSTGGTETQYF. The DNA for the CDR3 is TGTGCCAGCAGCACGGGGGGCACGGAGACCCAGTACTTC.

The J gene is TRBJ2-3, the V gene TRBV5-1; 8 nucleotides match TRBD2. Germline V CDR1 and CDR2: SGHRS, YFSETQ. This CDR3 has 16 amino acids. V was clipped by 0 bases and J by 1 base; unmatched bases: 4. The CDR3 protein is CASSLAGSGGTDTQYF. In DNA, the CDR3 is TGCGCCAGCAGCTTGGCCGGTAGCGGGGGCACAGATACGCAGTATTTT.

At least ten counts were recorded for this clonotype. This chain links TRBV12-3 or TRBV12-4 with TRBJ2-5; D is undetermined. The V and J ends lost 10 bases and 1 base respectively, with 13 bases between them. The CDR3 has 13 amino acids. CDR3 amino acids: CATSYTFQETQYF. CDR3 bases: TGTGCCACCTCTTATACATTCCAAGAGACCCAGTACTTC.

This clonotype appeared many times. This chain uses TRBV6-4 with TRBJ2-1, with TRBD2 identical over 11 bases. This CDR3 contains 15 residues. Germline CDR1 MRHNA, CDR2 SNTAGT. V dropped 3 bases and J dropped 7; count of bases not matched to a gene: 5. The CDR3 sequence is CASSEASSGRNEQFF. The CDR3 DNA is TGTGCCAGCAGTGAGGCCTCTAGCGGGAGGAATGAGCAGTTCTTC.

In this sample, this clonotype turned up many times. The chain carries TRBV28 and TRBJ2-3; no definite D call. This CDR3 comprises 14 residues. The V gene's germline CDR1 is MDHEN and CDR2 SYDVKM. The germline V and J ends were trimmed by 6 bases and 2 bases, with 12 bases remaining between them. The CDR3 protein is CASRSVESTDTQYF. CDR3 DNA sequence: TGTGCCAGCAGGTCGGTGGAGTCCACAGATACGCAGTATTTT.

The genes are TRBV3-1 and TRBJ2-7; the D gene is possibly TRBD1 (5 bases). Between the trimmed V and J ends, which lost 2 bases and 3 bases, there was a span of 17 bases. The germline V gene has CDR1 LGHDT and CDR2 YNNKEL (reference sequence). The CDR3 loop spans 16 amino acids. CDR3 nucleotides: TGTGCCAGCAGCCAATCGGTTGGCAGGGAAATCTACGAGCAGTACTTC. Protein: CASSQSVGREIYEQYF.

This clonotype was found many times. The rearrangement joins TRBV4-1 to TRBJ2-7; the match to TRBD2 covers 10 bases. The CDR3 is 17 amino acids. The trim removed 0 bases at V and 3 bases at J, leaving 8 bases unmatched. Germline CDR1 MGHRA, CDR2 YSYEKL. DNA for the CDR3: TGCGCCAGCAGCCAAGATATGGGGACTAGCGACAACTACGAGCAGTACTTC. It encodes CASSQDMGTSDNYEQYF.

This clonotype was detected once. The chain links TRBV4-1 to TRBJ2-7; D is tentatively TRBD1 or TRBD2 (5 bases each). In germline, CDR1 is MGHRA, CDR2 YSYEKL. With 1 base removed from V and 6 bases from J, the gap between germline ends came to 13 bases. This CDR3 has 14 residues. The CDR3 nucleotides are TGCGCCAGCAGCCAAGTAGCTTCAGGGACCGAGCAGTACTTC. It yields the protein CASSQVASGTEQYF.

Note on this clonotype: A much bigger clone sits one base away, suggesting this may be a read error. The chain links TRBV3-1 to TRBJ2-2, with 7 positions matching TRBD1. J was trimmed by 6 bases and V by 1 base; bases with no gene match: 11. Germline V CDR1 and CDR2: LGHDT, YNNKEL (reference sequence). This CDR3 spans 17 amino acids. The CDR3 bases are TGTGCCAGCAGCCAAGTCCGGGACAGTACCTCCGCCGGGGAGCTGTTTTTT. This sequence encodes CASSQVRDSTSAGELFF.

V and J are TRBV27 and TRBJ2-3; 12 bases are a match to TRBD2. V lost 3 bases and J lost 2; bases outside the gene matches: 9. The CDR3 is made up of 18 amino acids. Germline V gene sequence: CDR1 MNHEY, CDR2 SMNVEV (reference sequence). CDR3 sequence (DNA): TGTGCCAGCAGTTTCGGGCGGACTAGCGGGACGATCACAGATACGCAGTATTTT. Translating it yields CASSFGRTSGTITDTQYF.

This chain joins TRBV15 and TRBJ2-1, with D perhaps matching TRBD1 or TRBD2 (5 bases each). The CDR3 is 16 residues long. The germline CDR1 and CDR2 sequences are LNHNV and YYDKDF (reference sequence). Between the trimmed V and J ends, which lost 5 bases and 0 bases, there was a span of 14 bases. The CDR3 region has the DNA TGTGCCACCAGCCGAGGGGACCTCTCCTCCTACAATGAGCAGTTCTTC. This gives the protein CATSRGDLSSYNEQFF.

Details on this clonotype: Given a much more abundant clone one base away, this may be a read error. The chain recombines TRBV12-5 with TRBJ1-3; D is uncertain. The CDR3 covers 15 residues. The germline V gene has CDR1 LGHNT and CDR2 FRNRAP. CDR3 sequence reads: CASGLLRNSGSTIYF. The CDR3 DNA reads TGTGCTAGTGGTTTGCTGAGGAACTCTGGAAGCACCATATATTTT.

This clonotype was found many times. The chain links TRBV27 to TRBJ1-1; TRBD1 agrees at 10 bases. This CDR3 is built from 15 residues. After removal of 4 bases from V and 3 bases from J, the junction contained 5 bases not matched to a gene. Germline CDR1 is MNHEY and CDR2 is SMNVEV (reference sequence). The CDR3 sequence is CASSSWTGGYTEAFF. The CDR3 coding sequence is TGTGCCAGCAGTTCCTGGACAGGGGGGTACACTGAAGCTTTCTTT.

Comment on this clonotype: This CDR3 is missing its conserved last phenylalanine or tryptophan, likely due to a read error. The DNA is omitted, as the CDR3 cannot be located on it reliably, and the CDR3 follows TCRdb's listing. This sequence joins TRBV11-2 and TRBJ1-2; the table's D call, TRBD1, has no DNA check behind it. The CDR3 has 9 residues if both end residues are counted. CDR1 and CDR2 (germline): SGHAT, FQNNGV. The CDR3 loop reads CASSPRDLL.

In its sample, this clonotype was seen many times. This sequence joins TRBV7-8 and TRBJ2-7, with TRBD1 matching 7 bases. The CDR3 runs 17 residues. V was pared by 2 bases and J by 3 bases, with 13 bases of the junction left unmatched. CDR1 is SGHVS and CDR2 is FQNEAQ in the germline V gene. The CDR3 sequence: CASSLSPSGTANYEQYF. The CDR3 region has the DNA TGTGCCAGCAGCTTATCCCCCTCCGGGACAGCAAACTACGAGCAGTACTTC.

In this sample, this clonotype turned up many times. The chain carries TRBV27 and TRBJ1-2; D is ambiguous. In germline, CDR1 is MNHEY, CDR2 SMNVEV (reference sequence). This CDR3 is built from 13 residues. The V end lost 0 bases, the J end lost 8 bases, and 10 bases lay between the germline ends. CDR3 sequence reads: CASSLSGDGGYTF. In DNA, the CDR3 is TGTGCCAGCAGTTTATCAGGTGATGGAGGCTACACCTTC.

A word on this clonotype: Possible read error: a much larger clone is one base away. CDR3 DNA: TGTGCCAGCAGCTTTTTTGGGGGACTGAGCTCCTACAATGAGCAGCTCTTC. Translating gives CASSFFGGLSSYNEQLF. The chain employs TRBV7-9 and TRBJ2-1; D may be TRBD2 (6 bases). Germline lookup yields CDR1 SEHNR and CDR2 FQNEAQ (reference sequence). CDR3 length: 17 amino acids.

This clonotype was seen repeatedly, ten times or more. V gene TRBV12-5 combines with J gene TRBJ2-2; D gene ambiguous. The CDR3 has 12 amino acids. The ends were cut back, 7 bases at V and 6 bases at J, with 9 bases in the middle. Germline V lookup: CDR1 LGHNT, CDR2 FRNRAP. The chain's CDR3 is CASVSLSGELFF. The CDR3 region has the DNA TGTGCTAGTGTTTCCTTATCCGGGGAGCTGTTTTTT.

The gene calls are TRBV12-3 or TRBV12-4 and TRBJ2-3; D is ambiguous. The DNA end favors TRBJ1-5, so the J call may be wrong. CDR3 length: 13 residues. The DNA of the CDR3 is TGTGCCAGCAGACCCCCCTCCACAGATACGCAGCATTTT. Protein sequence: CASRPPSTDTQHF.